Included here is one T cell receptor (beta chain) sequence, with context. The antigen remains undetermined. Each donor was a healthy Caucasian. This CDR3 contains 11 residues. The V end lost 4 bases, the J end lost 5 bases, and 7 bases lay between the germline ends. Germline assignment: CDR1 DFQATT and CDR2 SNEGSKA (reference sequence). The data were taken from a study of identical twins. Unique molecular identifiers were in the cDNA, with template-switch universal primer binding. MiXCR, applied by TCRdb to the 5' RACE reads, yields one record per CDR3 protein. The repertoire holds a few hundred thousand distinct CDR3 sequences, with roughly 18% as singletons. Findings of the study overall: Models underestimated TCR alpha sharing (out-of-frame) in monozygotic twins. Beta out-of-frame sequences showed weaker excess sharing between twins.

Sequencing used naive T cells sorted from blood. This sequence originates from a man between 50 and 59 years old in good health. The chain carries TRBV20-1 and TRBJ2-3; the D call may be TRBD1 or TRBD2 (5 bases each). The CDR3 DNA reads TGCAGTGCTATGGGGGAAGATACGCAGTATTTT. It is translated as CSAMGEDTQYF.